The 9 T cell receptor beta chains listed next were all sequenced from one sample in a study of shared clonotypes between healthy human individuals. Produced via immunoSEQ multiplex PCR; TCRdb's table is partial and in-frame only. The sample comprises some 510,000 clones, around 74% of which are singletons, and roughly 13% rests with the top ten. The sample taken for sequencing was PBMCs. The receptors originated from a woman aged 40 to 50 in good health. Some clones in this sample may be carry-over from other donors' samples.

The chain links TRBV5-6 to TRBJ2-5, with TRBD1 matching 8 bases. CDR3 length: 13 residues. Trimming cost V 5 bases and J 3 bases; bases outside gene matches: 3. Germline CDR1 is SGHDT and CDR2 is YYEEEE. CDR3 in DNA: TGTGCCAGCAGAAACAGGGGGGAAGAGACCCAGTACTTC. It encodes CASRNRGEETQYF.

This clone showed up just once. The V and J genes are TRBV4-1 and TRBJ2-3; 9 bases fit TRBD1. V was clipped by 2 bases and J by 10 bases; unmatched bases: 4. The CDR3 loop spans 13 amino acids. The germline V gene encodes CDR1 MGHRA and CDR2 YSYEKL. This CDR3 is CASSQWDRVAQYF. In DNA form, the CDR3 reads TGCGCCAGCAGCCAATGGGACAGGGTTGCGCAGTATTTT.

The V and J genes are TRBV11-2 and TRBJ2-6; the match to TRBD1 covers 10 bases. In germline, CDR1 is SGHAT, CDR2 FQNNGV. V was clipped by 5 bases and J by 0 bases; unmatched bases: 4. There are 17 residues in the CDR3. The CDR3 DNA reads TGTGCCAGCAGCCAGGACAGGGGGGGCTCTGGGGCCAACGTCCTGACTTTC. Translating it yields CASSQDRGGSGANVLTF.

This clone was picked up a small number of times. CDR3 sequence (DNA): TGTGCCAGCAGCTCCCCCGGACAGCCCGCAAGCAATCAGCCCCAGCATTTT. It encodes CASSSPGQPASNQPQHF. This chain links TRBV7-2 with TRBJ1-5; D is perhaps TRBD1 (6 bases). From germline, CDR1 is SGHTA and CDR2 FQGNSA. CDR3 length: 17 residues. Trimming removed 4 bases at V and 1 base at J, with 17 bases between.

This chain links TRBV18 with TRBJ2-5; perhaps D is TRBD1 or TRBD2 (5 bases each). The CDR3 runs 16 residues. Trimming shortened V by 0 bases and J by 4 bases, and 15 bases separated the two germline ends. In germline, CDR1 is KGHSH, CDR2 LQKENI. CDR3: CASSPPWDPQGETQYF. In nucleotides, the CDR3 is TGTGCCAGCTCACCACCCTGGGACCCGCAAGGAGAGACCCAGTACTTC. The full variable domain, completed using reference TRBV18 and TRBJ2-5, is NAGVMQNPRHLVRRRGQEARLRCSPMKGHSHVYWYRQLPEEGLKFMVYLQKENIIDESGMPKERFSAEFPKEGPSILRIQQVVRGDSAAYFCASSPPWDPQGETQYFGPGTRLLVL.

At least ten counts were recorded for this clone. The chain has TRBV28 and TRBJ2-3; D might be TRBD1 (5 bases). From germline, CDR1 is MDHEN and CDR2 SYDVKM. The CDR3 contains 12 residues. V lost 6 bases, J lost 6 bases, and 10 bases lay in between. The CDR3 region has the DNA TGTGCCAGCAGAGGGGTGGGGGATACGCAGTATTTT. It codes for CASRGVGDTQYF.

The rearrangement uses TRBV15 and TRBJ2-1, with 7 bases aligning to TRBD1. The CDR3 spans 14 residues. Per germline, CDR1 LNHNV and CDR2 YYDKDF (reference sequence). V lost 4 bases, J lost 5 bases, and 5 bases stayed unmatched. In DNA, the CDR3 is TGTGCCACCAGCATCCTCAGGGGGAACAATGAGCAGTTCTTC. Protein product: CATSILRGNNEQFF. The entire variable domain, with the rest obtained from reference TRBV15 and TRBJ2-1, is as follows: DAMVIQNPRYQVTQFGKPVTLSCSQTLNHNVMYWYQQKSSQAPKLLFHYYDKDFNNEADTPDNFQSRRPNTSFCFLDIRSPGLGDTAMYLCATSILRGNNEQFFGPGTRLTVL.

The gene calls are TRBV30 and TRBJ2-7, with D unresolved. Trimming took 3 bases from V and 6 from J, leaving 9 bases between them. The CDR3 runs to 11 residues. In germline, CDR1 is GTSNPN, CDR2 SVGIG (reference sequence). The CDR3, as DNA: TGTGCCTGGAGAGCAGACGTCGAGCAGTACTTC. This sequence encodes CAWRADVEQYF.

V and J are TRBV29-1 and TRBJ2-1, with 7 positions matching TRBD2. This CDR3 has 16 residues. Losses at the gene ends were 7 bases for V and 0 bases for J; bases not matched to a gene: 12. Germline V gene sequence: CDR1 SQVTM, CDR2 ANQGSEA. This chain's CDR3 is CSATPPLANSYNEQFF. Written as DNA, the CDR3 is TGCAGCGCCACACCCCCACTAGCGAACTCCTACAATGAGCAGTTCTTC.